Following are 24 T cell receptor beta chains from one sample sequenced in a study of Tregs in tolerant kidney transplant recipients. TCRdb's table, derived via immunoSEQ multiplex PCR, lists solely in-frame clones and lacks some. Here the sample spans roughly 70,000 clones, roughly 89% being singletons. Sequencing was done on a sample of CD4+ T cells from blood. These receptors were obtained from a human donor in good health.

J is TRBJ2-2 and V is TRBV19; TRBD2 is a possible D gene (5 bases). The V end was cut by 7 bases, the J end by 5 bases, with 17 bases between. CDR1 and CDR2 (germline): LNHDA, SQIVND (reference sequence). The CDR3 contains 15 residues. The CDR3 spells CASMRVLAGTGELFF. CDR3 DNA sequence: TGTGCCAGTATGCGTGTCCTAGCCGGAACCGGGGAGCTGTTTTTT.

The genes are TRBV9 and TRBJ1-3; TRBD1 might be the D (5 bases). CDR3 length equals 14 residues. Trimming stripped 4 bases from V and 4 bases from J, with 12 bases between. In germline, CDR1 is SGDLS, CDR2 YYNGEE. CDR3 loop: CASSPGTEGNTIYF. DNA of the CDR3: TGTGCCAGCAGCCCCGGGACGGAGGGAAACACCATATATTTT.

The chain carries TRBV5-1 and TRBJ2-1; D unclear. The V end was cut by 9 bases, the J end by 8 bases, with 24 bases between. Germline CDR1 reads SGHRS; CDR2 reads YFSETQ. This CDR3 comprises 15 residues. The chain's CDR3 is CATAPQNSGPDEQFF. The CDR3 bases are TGCGCCACCGCACCACAGAACTCGGGTCCCGATGAGCAGTTCTTC.

This clone was observed a handful of times. The DNA for the CDR3 is TGTGCTAATCGCTGCAGGGGCAATCAGCCCCAGCATTTT. Translation gives CANRCRGNQPQHF. The rearrangement links TRBV12-5 to TRBJ1-5; possible D gene TRBD1, 5 bases. The length of the CDR3 is 13 residues. V dropped 10 bases and J dropped 2 bases, with 12 bases sitting between them. Looked up from germline, CDR1 is LGHNT and CDR2 is FRNRAP. The full variable domain, completed using reference TRBV12-5 and TRBJ1-5, is DARVTQTPRHKVTEMGQEVTMRCQPILGHNTVFWYRQTMMQGLELLAYFRNRAPLDDSGMPKDRFSAEMPDATLATLKIQPSEPRDSAVYFCANRCRGNQPQHFGDGTRLSIL.

The chain carries TRBV29-1 and TRBJ2-3; the match to TRBD2 covers 7 bases. CDR3 length: 14 amino acids. J was trimmed by 1 base and V by 6 bases; bases with no gene match: 7. CDR1 and CDR2 from the germline V gene are SQVTM and ANQGSEA. The CDR3 bases are TGCAGCGTCTCCGGCGGGGGACGCACAGATACGCAGTATTTT. It is translated as CSVSGGGRTDTQYF.

The J gene is TRBJ2-2, the V gene TRBV12-5; the D gene is possibly TRBD1 (5 bases). Germline CDR1 and CDR2: LGHNT and FRNRAP. The germline V and J ends were trimmed by 0 bases and 1 base, with 12 bases remaining between them. This CDR3 is built from 17 residues. DNA of the CDR3: TGTGCTAGTGGTTTGGTGAAACTCAGGGTGAACACCGGGGAGCTGTTTTTT. Translating gives CASGLVKLRVNTGELFF.

V and J are TRBV7-6 and TRBJ2-3; TRBD1 matches 9 bases. J was trimmed by 2 bases and V by 3 bases; bases with no gene match: 3. The CDR3 has 15 residues. In germline, CDR1 is SGHVS, CDR2 FNYEAQ. The CDR3 DNA sequence: TGTGCCAGCAGCTTCCGGGACAGGGACACAGATACGCAGTATTTT. Amino acid sequence: CASSFRDRDTDTQYF.

The J gene is TRBJ2-7, the V gene TRBV25-1; D perhaps matches TRBD2 (5 bases). CDR1 and CDR2 (germline): MGHDK, SYGVNS. V was trimmed by 1 base and J by 0 bases, leaving 10 bases between them. The CDR3 totals 15 residues. The CDR3 sequence: CASSESGSPSYEQYF. CDR3 nucleotides: TGTGCCAGCAGTGAATCGGGAAGTCCCTCCTACGAGCAGTACTTC.

This chain links TRBV9 with TRBJ2-1; D remains unclear. This CDR3 is 16 amino acids long. V gave up 4 bases and J gave up 6 bases, with 20 bases separating them. Looked up from germline, CDR1 is SGDLS and CDR2 is YYNGEE. As DNA, the CDR3 is TGTGCCAGCAGCCCGTCGAGTGGAGCGAGTGGCAATGAGCAGTTCTTC. Translation: CASSPSSGASGNEQFF.

The chain links TRBV6-6 to TRBJ1-5, with D unclear. V lost 5 bases and J lost 5, with 7 bases in between. The V gene's germline CDR1 is MNHNY and CDR2 SVGAGI (reference sequence). CDR3 length: 12 amino acids. The CDR3 here is CASSRGYQPQHF. CDR3 nucleotides: TGTGCCAGCAGTCGAGGGTATCAGCCCCAGCATTTT.

The chain recombines TRBV30 with TRBJ2-3; TRBD2 aligns across 8 bases. The V gene's germline CDR1 is GTSNPN and CDR2 SVGIG (reference sequence). V trimming: 8 bases; J trimming: 1 base; junction bases outside the gene matches: 11. There are 15 residues in the CDR3. The CDR3 loop reads CARGERGLRTDTQYF. The CDR3 DNA is TGTGCCCGGGGGGAGCGGGGGCTTCGCACAGATACGCAGTATTTT.

The chain uses TRBV6-5 and TRBJ1-3; D is undetermined. Per germline, CDR1 MNHEY and CDR2 SVGAGI. There are 15 residues in the CDR3. V shed 6 bases and J shed 2 bases, with 14 bases lying between them. In DNA form, the CDR3 reads TGTGCCAGCAGCCGCTACGACAAACCTGGAAACACCATATATTTT. It codes for CASSRYDKPGNTIYF.

The chain uses TRBV6-1 and TRBJ1-4; D call uncertain. CDR1 is MNHNS and CDR2 is SASEGT in the germline V gene. The length of the CDR3 is 13 residues. The germline V and J ends were trimmed by 9 bases and 5 bases, with 13 bases remaining between them. The DNA of the CDR3 is TGTGCCAGTTATTCGAGTCAAAATGAAAAACTGTTTTTT. It encodes CASYSSQNEKLFF.

This rearrangement joins TRBV18 to TRBJ2-6, with D possibly being TRBD1 or TRBD2 (5 bases each). Trimming removed 3 bases at V and 1 base at J, with 10 bases between. This CDR3 contains 16 residues. Per the germline V gene, CDR1 is KGHSH and CDR2 is LQKENI. The chain's CDR3 is CASSPPGRSGANVLTF. The CDR3 DNA reads TGTGCCAGCTCACCCCCGGGGCGGTCTGGGGCCAACGTCCTGACTTTC.

This chain joins TRBV4-3 and TRBJ2-4, with D perhaps TRBD1 (7 bases). Trimming stripped 0 bases from V and 9 bases from J, with 24 bases between. Germline loops: CDR1 LGHNA, CDR2 YSLEER. The CDR3 contains 18 residues. The CDR3 is CASSQDLRTGLPGSIQYF. The CDR3 bases are TGCGCCAGCAGCCAAGATCTGAGGACAGGCCTCCCCGGGAGCATTCAGTACTTC.

The chain links TRBV6-6 to TRBJ1-1, with D perhaps matching TRBD1 (5 bases). The CDR3 is made up of 14 amino acids. V lost 6 bases to trimming and J lost 4 bases, with 15 bases between them. Germline CDR1 is MNHNY and CDR2 is SVGAGI (reference sequence). In nucleotides, the CDR3 is TGTGCCAGCAGCCCAGACAAGGGGACCACTGAAGCTTTCTTT. Translated: CASSPDKGTTEAFF.

The CDR3 loop is CASSPQVHNEQYF. CDR3 DNA sequence: TGTGCCAGCAGCCCGCAAGTTCACAACGAGCAGTACTTC. This chain connects TRBV7-2 to TRBJ2-7, with D uncertain. Germline assignment: CDR1 SGHTA and CDR2 FQGNSA. V gave up 5 bases and J gave up 5 bases, with 13 bases separating them. The CDR3 sequence is 13 residues long.

The chain has TRBV5-1 and TRBJ1-1, with no clear D. CDR1 and CDR2 (germline): SGHRS, YFSETQ. Trimming left V 1 base short and J 2 bases short, with 9 bases between. The CDR3 extends over 14 amino acids. CDR3 sequence (DNA): TGCGCCAGCAGCTTGATGCTGGGCAACACTGAAGCTTTCTTT. It codes for CASSLMLGNTEAFF.

This clone was observed once. The V and J genes are TRBV9 and TRBJ2-7; D is possibly TRBD1 (5 bases). V was pared by 2 bases and J by 0 bases, with 12 bases between. This CDR3 is built from 15 residues. Germline assignment: CDR1 SGDLS and CDR2 YYNGEE. CDR3 amino acids: CASSVASDSSYEQYF. CDR3 nucleotides: TGTGCCAGCAGCGTCGCGAGCGACAGCTCCTACGAGCAGTACTTC.

V gene TRBV7-3 combines with J gene TRBJ2-5; D is tentatively TRBD1 or TRBD2 (5 bases each). Germline V lookup: CDR1 SGHTA, CDR2 FQGTGA. The V end was cut by 2 bases, the J end by 2 bases, with 6 bases between. This CDR3 has 13 amino acids. The CDR3, as DNA: TGTGCCAGCAGCTTAGGGGGACAAGAGACCCAGTACTTC. Amino acid sequence: CASSLGGQETQYF. The full variable domain, in which reference TRBV7-3 and TRBJ2-5 provide the parts outside the CDR3, is GAGVSQTPSNKVTEKGKYVELRCDPISGHTALYWYRQSLGQGPEFLIYFQGTGAADDSGLPNDRFFAVRPEGSVSTLKIQRTERGDSAVYLCASSLGGQETQYFGPGTRLLVL.

The chain employs TRBV25-1 and TRBJ1-1, with D unresolved. Germline V gene data show CDR1 as MGHDK and CDR2 as SYGVNS. V shed 6 bases and J shed 8 bases, with 13 bases lying between them. The CDR3 length is 12 residues. The CDR3 region is CASRAGTREAFF. CDR3 DNA sequence: TGTGCCAGCAGAGCAGGAACACGGGAAGCTTTCTTT.

The chain uses TRBV5-1 and TRBJ2-3, with TRBD2 matching 16 bases. The CDR3 loop spans 17 amino acids. The J segment lost 6 bases and the V segment lost 3 bases, leaving 7 bases of the junction unmatched. The V gene's germline CDR1 is SGHRS and CDR2 YFSETQ. The CDR3 bases are TGCGCCAGCAGCTCGGGACTAGCGGGGGGGCGAGCGGATACGCAGTATTTT. Translated: CASSSGLAGGRADTQYF.

V usage is TRBV14 and J usage is TRBJ2-6; no definite D call. Trimming took off 0 bases at V and 5 bases at J, with 8 bases between the two ends. Germline V gene sequence: CDR1 SGHDN, CDR2 FVKESK. The CDR3 is 15 amino acids. For the CDR3, the DNA is TGTGCCAGCAGCCAAGATAGTCGGTGGGCCAACGTCCTGACTTTC. Translation gives CASSQDSRWANVLTF.

The rearrangement uses TRBV5-6 and TRBJ2-3; no reliable D call. The V and J ends lost 3 bases and 3 bases respectively, with 14 bases between them. This CDR3 is built from 15 residues. The V gene's germline CDR1 is SGHDT and CDR2 YYEEEE. DNA for the CDR3: TGTGCCAGCAGCTACGGACGTTCCGCAACAGATACGCAGTATTTT. It yields the protein CASSYGRSATDTQYF.